This T cell receptor beta chain was identified in a study of vaccination effects on CD4 cells after COVID-19. The table came from immunoSEQ multiplex PCR; TCRdb's copy has only in-frame clones and leaves some out. The sample consists of about 45,000 clones, around 70% of them appearing once. Turning to this clone: The target antigen is unknown.

J lost 0 bases, V lost 3 bases, and 8 bases had no gene match. The CDR3 covers 18 residues. The germline gives CDR1 MGHRA, CDR2 YSYEKL. Following a roughly 10-day culture, CD4+ T cells were purified. The participants, recipients of two vaccine doses, got either BNT162b2 or mRNA-1273. IL-2 medium took the place of half the medium on both days 3 and 7. This sequence joins TRBV4-1 and TRBJ1-3, with 10 positions matching TRBD1. This TCR was sampled from a human donor who received a COVID-19 vaccine. The material sequenced was CD4+ T cells from PBMCs cultured without peptide, taken after COVID-19 vaccination. In DNA form, the CDR3 reads TGCGCCAGCAGCCATCGTCGGACAGGGGGACCCTCTGGAAACACCATATATTTT. It yields the protein CASSHRRTGGPSGNTIYF.